This T cell receptor beta chain is drawn from a study of cytomegalovirus exposure and HLA in healthy donors. General study findings and limits: Investigators reported approximately 170 TCR beta chains as tied to cytomegalovirus. In an earlier analysis, most TCR beta V segments were productive about 87% or about 30% of the time.

A multiplex PCR was run with 60 Vbeta primers and 13 Jbeta primers. Repertoires were generated with immunoSEQ multiplex PCR, while TCRdb's copy carries only in-frame clones and drops some. The data contain over 110,000 clones, around 77% of them seen just once; the ten biggest clones take up more than 0.95%. The CDR3 consists of 15 residues. Germline-derived CDR1 and CDR2 are SEHNR and FQNEAQ (reference sequence). The V gene lost 6 bases and the J gene lost 5 bases, with 16 bases spanning the gap. Points on this clone: Its antigen remains unidentified.

The chain employs TRBV7-9 and TRBJ2-2, with D perhaps TRBD1 (5 bases). The origin of this receptor is a man in his late teens or twenties in good health and CMV-seronegative. The sample comprised PBMCs. Here the CDR3 reads CASSQPRRATGELFF. The CDR3 DNA reads as TGTGCCAGCAGTCAACCCCGCAGGGCGACCGGGGAGCTGTTTTTT.